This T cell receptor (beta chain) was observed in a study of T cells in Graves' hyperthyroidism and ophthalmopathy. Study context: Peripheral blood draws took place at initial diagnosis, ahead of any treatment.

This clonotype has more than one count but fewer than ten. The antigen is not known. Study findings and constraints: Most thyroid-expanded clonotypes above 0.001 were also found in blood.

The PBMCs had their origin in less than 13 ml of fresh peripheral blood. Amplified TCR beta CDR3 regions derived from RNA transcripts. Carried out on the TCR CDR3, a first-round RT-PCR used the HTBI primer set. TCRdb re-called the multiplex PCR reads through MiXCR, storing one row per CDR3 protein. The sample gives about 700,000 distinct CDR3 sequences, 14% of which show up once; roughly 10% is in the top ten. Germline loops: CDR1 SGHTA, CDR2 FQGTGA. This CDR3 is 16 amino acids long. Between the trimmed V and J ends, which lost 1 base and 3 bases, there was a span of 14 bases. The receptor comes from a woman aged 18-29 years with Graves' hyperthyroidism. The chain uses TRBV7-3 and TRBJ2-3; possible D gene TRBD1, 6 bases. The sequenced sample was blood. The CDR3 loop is CASSLIGGLGTDTQYF. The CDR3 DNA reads TGTGCCAGCAGCTTAATTGGGGGCTTGGGGACAGATACGCAGTATTTT.